This T cell receptor (beta chain) was sequenced in a study of blood T cell repertoires in COVID-19. Overall study context: Samples taken during acute and convalescent COVID-19 were collected in the United States, Italy and Spain. Sample material is recorded as cDNA or gDNA derived from T cells, B-cell-depleted T cells, or PBMCs.

This clone was recorded only once. Trimming took 6 bases from V and 3 from J; bases not matched to a gene: 3. The CDR3 has 14 amino acids. Germline V gene sequence: CDR1 MNHEY, CDR2 SVGAGI. In the source study's methods: Counts of nucleated cells, estimated from reference gene primer amplification, were obtained. This table comes from immunoSEQ multiplex PCR, and its TCRdb copy is limited to in-frame clones, with some not included. The DNA gave D and trimming, while V, J and clone size come from that table. The sample has about 170,000 clones, approximately 85% seen once. V gene TRBV6-5 combines with J gene TRBJ2-7; 12 bases fit TRBD2. The origin of this receptor is a man aged 55-75 years who had recovered from COVID-19. The sample was peripheral blood. CDR3: CASRTSGGNYEQYF. The DNA for the CDR3 is TGTGCCAGCAGAACTAGCGGGGGGAACTACGAGCAGTACTTC.